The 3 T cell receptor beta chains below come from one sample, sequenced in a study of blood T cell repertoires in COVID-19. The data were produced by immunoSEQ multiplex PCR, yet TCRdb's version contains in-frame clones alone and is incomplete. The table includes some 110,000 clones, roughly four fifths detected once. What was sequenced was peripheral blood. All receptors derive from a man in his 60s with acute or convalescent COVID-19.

CDR3 in DNA: TGTGCCAGCAGCCAAGAACGTGGCAGGCTCGGTGGCTACACCTTC. Translating it yields CASSQERGRLGGYTF. The chain carries TRBV3-1 (or the pseudogene TRBV3-2) and TRBJ1-2; the D is unclear. The V end was cut by 0 bases, the J end by 7 bases, with 15 bases between. CDR1 is LGHDT and CDR2 is YNNKEL in the germline V gene (reference sequence). The CDR3 is 15 residues long.

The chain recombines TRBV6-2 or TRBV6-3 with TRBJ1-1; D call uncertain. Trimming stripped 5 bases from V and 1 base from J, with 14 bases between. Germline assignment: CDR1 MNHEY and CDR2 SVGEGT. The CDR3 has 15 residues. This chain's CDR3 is CASSPLASSNTEAFF. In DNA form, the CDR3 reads TGTGCCAGCAGTCCCCTCGCGTCCTCGAACACTGAAGCTTTCTTT.

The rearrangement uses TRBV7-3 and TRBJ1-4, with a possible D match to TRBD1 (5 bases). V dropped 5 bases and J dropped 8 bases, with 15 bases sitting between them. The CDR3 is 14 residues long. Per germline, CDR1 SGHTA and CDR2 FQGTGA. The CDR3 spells CASSKDGRTEKLFF. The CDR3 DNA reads TGTGCCAGCAGCAAGGACGGCCGGACAGAAAAACTGTTTTTT.